The 10 T cell receptor beta chains below come from one sample, sequenced in a study of blood T cells in healthy people across ages. The use of a sample-barcoded 5' primer and a J-beta primer mix characterized a second PCR of about 7 to 12 cycles. TCRdb re-derived calls from the 5' RACE reads in MiXCR, one entry per CDR3 protein. The sample has fewer than 1,200,000 distinct CDR3 sequences, 25% seen once. These data were likewise used in another study, on T cells of mothers and their children.

The specimen was blood. These receptor sequences come from a girl aged 2-10 years in good health.

This clonotype has a handful of counts. V is TRBV20-1 and J is TRBJ2-5; 9 bases agree with TRBD2. Germline V gene data show CDR1 as DFQATT and CDR2 as SNEGSKA (reference sequence). V lost 3 bases and J lost 5; bases outside the gene matches: 7. The CDR3 has 14 residues. The CDR3 region has the DNA TGCAGTGCTAGTCCTGCGGGAGGGCGGGAGACCCAGTACTTC. Encoded protein: CSASPAGGRETQYF.

In its sample, this clonotype was seen a few times. V usage is TRBV7-9 and J usage is TRBJ2-3, with D hard to call. Looked up from germline, CDR1 is SEHNR and CDR2 is FQNEAQ (reference sequence). The V end was cut by 2 bases, the J end by 3 bases, with 12 bases between. The CDR3 extends over 15 amino acids. Written as DNA, the CDR3 is TGTGCCAGCAGCTTAACCGGGCCTGTTACAGATACGCAGTATTTT. Encoded protein: CASSLTGPVTDTQYF.

This clonotype has only a few counts. This likely comes from a read error, as the CDR3 has no conserved phenylalanine or tryptophan at its end. The chain joins TRBV11-2 to TRBJ1-1; D unclear. With 5 bases removed from V and 5 bases from J, the gap between germline ends came to 12 bases. Germline-derived CDR1 and CDR2 are SGHAT and FQNNGV. The CDR3 has 13 amino acids. CDR3 coding DNA: TGTGCCAGCAGCGCTTTTGGGTTAACTGAAGCTTTCCTT. Protein: CASSAFGLTEAFL.

Of note for this clonotype: One junction end does not reproduce the germline sequence, and a read error may be involved. The J gene is TRBJ2-1, the V gene TRBV7-2, with TRBD2 matching 9 bases. Germline V gene sequence: CDR1 SGHTA, CDR2 FQGNSA. CDR3 length: 13 residues. The CDR3 bases are TGTGCCAGCAGCTTTGGGACTAGCACTGCCGAGTCCTTC. This codes for CASSFGTSTAESF.

This chain links TRBV7-9 with TRBJ2-2; D is uncertain. V was cut by 5 bases and J by 6 bases, with 16 bases left in between. The CDR3 extends over 15 amino acids. Germline CDR1 SEHNR, CDR2 FQNEAQ (reference sequence). The CDR3 DNA reads TGTGCCAGCAGCCCGTTAAGGACCAATGCCGGGGAGCTGTTTTTT. Translating it yields CASSPLRTNAGELFF.

This clonotype was seen a few times. V usage is TRBV2 and J usage is TRBJ2-4; D remains ambiguous. CDR1 and CDR2 (germline): SNHLY, FYNNEI. The CDR3 runs to 13 residues. V lost 4 bases to trimming and J lost 7 bases, with 11 bases between them. As DNA, the CDR3 is TGTGCCAGCAGTGGGAGTAACGGCAACATTCAGTACTTC. It specifies CASSGSNGNIQYF.

The chain has TRBV20-1 and TRBJ2-2, with no clear D. CDR3 length: 13 residues. CDR1 DFQATT and CDR2 SNEGSKA come from the germline V gene (reference sequence). DNA for the CDR3: TGCAGACAACCCGGACCTCTGAGCGGGGAGCTGTTTTTT. This encodes CRQPGPLSGELFF.

J is TRBJ2-6 and V is TRBV9; D gene ambiguous. V was clipped by 1 base and J by 0 bases, with 17 bases between them. The CDR3 length is 19 residues. Germline V gene sequence: CDR1 SGDLS, CDR2 YYNGEE. The CDR3 is CASSVPSGGPSSGANVLTF. The CDR3 DNA is TGTGCCAGCAGCGTACCCTCGGGCGGCCCGAGCTCTGGGGCCAACGTCCTGACTTTC.

Only a few counts were recorded for this clonotype. The genes are TRBV20-1 and TRBJ2-7; D may be TRBD2 (5 bases). Trimming took 6 bases from V and 3 from J, leaving 12 bases between them. Germline CDR1 and CDR2: DFQATT and SNEGSKA (reference sequence). The CDR3 length is 12 residues. CDR3 residues: CSANREDYEQYF. The CDR3 DNA reads as TGCAGTGCCAACCGGGAAGACTACGAGCAGTACTTC.

The chain has TRBV13 and TRBJ1-2, with D uncertain. Germline CDR1 is PRHDT and CDR2 is FYEKMQ (reference sequence). V shed 3 bases and J shed 6 bases, with 8 bases lying between them. The CDR3 runs 12 residues. The CDR3 nucleotides are TGTGCCAGCAGCTTGCGGGCCGATGGCTACACCTTC. The encoded protein is CASSLRADGYTF. Based on the CDR3 plus reference TRBV13 and TRBJ1-2, the full variable domain is AAGVIQSPRHLIKEKRETATLKCYPIPRHDTVYWYQQGPGQDPQFLISFYEKMQSDKGSIPDRFSAQQFSDYHSELNMSSLELGDSALYFCASSLRADGYTFGSGTRLTVV.